This TCR beta chain was sequenced in a study of OX40 agonist ivuxolimab in advanced cancers. In the study overall: All patients had ivuxolimab intravenously every 2 weeks at 0.01 to 10 mg/kg. Hepatocellular carcinoma, melanoma, renal cell or head and neck cancer was diagnosed in the dose-escalation patients. Findings and limits, study-wide: With doses of 0.1 to 3.0 mg/kg, CD4+ and CD8+ blood T cells had undergone clonal expansion by week 6.

V lost 1 base and J 1 base, leaving 5 bases between the germline ends. The V gene's germline CDR1 is SGHRS and CDR2 YFSETQ. The CDR3 length is 13 residues. Here immunoSEQ multiplex PCR was the method, and the copy in TCRdb shows in-frame clones only, minus some. The data show about 82,000 clones, with roughly 83% seen just once and approximately 0.79% held by the top ten. About this clone itself: Its matching antigen is unknown.

Source: CD4+ or CD8+ T cells sorted from blood, taken in a trial of the OX40 agonist ivuxolimab. The origin of this receptor is an adult with an advanced solid tumor such as melanoma, head and neck, liver or kidney cancer. J is TRBJ1-1 and V is TRBV5-1; no clear D gene. The CDR3 loop reads CASSLIANTEAFF. As DNA, the CDR3 is TGCGCCAGCAGCTTGATAGCGAACACTGAAGCTTTCTTT.